This entry lists 30 T cell receptor beta chains sequenced from one sample in a study of neurological immune-mediated disorders. In TCRdb, the 5' RACE reads were re-called with MiXCR into one record per CDR3 protein. The sample lists roughly 75,000 distinct CDR3 sequences; about 2.5% were seen once. Material for sequencing was PBMCs. The receptors here all came from a woman aged 25 to 39 with multiple sclerosis.

This clonotype was counted ten times or more. The V and J genes are TRBV7-9 and TRBJ2-6; D is undetermined. The length of the CDR3 is 14 residues. V was cut by 1 base and J by 2 bases, with 3 bases left in between. Germline V gene lookup returns CDR1 SEHNR and CDR2 FQNEAQ (reference sequence). CDR3 bases: TGTGCCAGCAGCTTAGTTACTGGGGCCAACGTCCTGACTTTC. This codes for CASSLVTGANVLTF. Full variable domain (rest looked up from reference TRBV7-9 and TRBJ2-6): DTGVSQNPRHKITKRGQNVTFRCDPISEHNRLYWYRQTLGQGPEFLTYFQNEAQLEKSRLLSDRFSAERPKGSFSTLEIQRTEQGDSAMYLCASSLVTGANVLTFGAGSRLTVL.

In this sample, this clonotype turned up many times. V usage is TRBV20-1 and J usage is TRBJ2-2, with a weak D call TRBD1 (5 bases). CDR1 is DFQATT and CDR2 is SNEGSKA in the germline V gene (reference sequence). The V and J ends lost 3 bases and 6 bases respectively, with 11 bases between them. The CDR3 is 13 residues long. As DNA, the CDR3 is TGCAGTGCTAGTCCAGGGTTGGCCGGGGAGCTGTTTTTT. Residues: CSASPGLAGELFF.

This clonotype was detected ten times or more. The chain links TRBV5-1 to TRBJ2-5; TRBD1 or TRBD2 may be the D gene (6 bases each). Germline values: CDR1 SGHRS, CDR2 YFSETQ. The CDR3 runs 12 residues. Trimming took off 3 bases at V and 7 bases at J, with 10 bases between the two ends. The CDR3 sequence: CASSSGGGTQYF. For the CDR3, the DNA is TGCGCCAGCAGCTCTGGAGGGGGGACCCAGTACTTC.

This clonotype was detected ten times or more. This chain uses TRBV12-3 or TRBV12-4 with TRBJ2-1, with no clear D. The CDR3 spans 14 residues. Trimming left V 8 bases short and J 10 bases short, with 21 bases between. The CDR3 nucleotides are TGTGCCAGCTCAGTTCGGCTACCCCTCGGGGAGCAGTTCTTC. Translated: CASSVRLPLGEQFF.

Concerning this clonotype itself: A much larger clone sits a single nucleotide away, making a read error possible. The CDR3 bases are TGTGCCAGAAGCCAAGGGGCCCTAGCGGGGACCACAGATACGCAGTATTTT. This translates into CARSQGALAGTTDTQYF. The chain couples TRBV3-1 to TRBJ2-3; 9 bases match TRBD2. The germline V gene has CDR1 LGHDT and CDR2 YNNKEL (reference sequence). The CDR3 length is 17 residues.

This clonotype has ten or more counts. This rearrangement joins TRBV15 to TRBJ2-3; 7 bases agree with TRBD2. The CDR3 covers 14 residues. Germline CDR1 is LNHNV and CDR2 is YYDKDF (reference sequence). V was clipped by 1 base and J by 3 bases; unmatched bases: 1. CDR3 loop: CATSRGTRTDTQYF. DNA of the CDR3: TGTGCCACCAGCAGAGGGACTAGGACAGATACGCAGTATTTT.

This clonotype was observed many times. V usage is TRBV5-6 and J usage is TRBJ2-6; TRBD2 is a possible D gene (5 bases). The CDR3 length is 16 residues. CDR1 is SGHDT, CDR2 YYEEEE, per germline. Trimming left V 4 bases short and J 0 bases short, with 11 bases between. The CDR3 spells CASSVGLSSGANVLTF. CDR3 in DNA: TGTGCCAGCAGCGTCGGACTGAGCTCTGGGGCCAACGTCCTGACTTTC.

In its sample, this clonotype was seen many times. J is TRBJ1-3 and V is TRBV7-9; 9 bases fit TRBD1. V dropped 5 bases and J dropped 0; count of bases not matched to a gene: 8. The CDR3 runs to 17 residues. Germline CDR1 is SEHNR and CDR2 is FQNEAQ (reference sequence). The CDR3 region is CASSPRQGESSGNTIYF. The CDR3 nucleotides read TGTGCCAGCAGCCCGAGACAGGGGGAGAGCTCTGGAAACACCATATATTTT.

There are many counts of this clonotype. The chain recombines TRBV3-1 with TRBJ2-1, with 9 nucleotides matching TRBD2. CDR3 size: 15 residues. Germline assignment: CDR1 LGHDT and CDR2 YNNKEL (reference sequence). The V gene end was trimmed by 3 bases and the J gene end by 4 bases; junction bases not matched to a gene: 4. CDR3 DNA: TGTGCCAGCAGCCACAGCGGGAGGAGGTACAATGAGCAGTTCTTC. Translating gives CASSHSGRRYNEQFF.

This clonotype has ten or more counts. V usage is TRBV6-2 or TRBV6-3 and J usage is TRBJ1-1, with D unclear. The CDR3 runs to 11 residues. CDR1 and CDR2 (germline): MNHEY, SVGEGT. Trimming pared 5 bases from V and 7 bases from J, leaving 8 bases between. As DNA, the CDR3 is TGTGCCAGCAGTGACGGGATTGAAGCTTTCTTT. Protein: CASSDGIEAFF.

This clonotype has a handful of counts. One base away lies a much larger clone, so this may be a sequencing read error. The chain recombines TRBV7-8 with TRBJ1-6; perhaps TRBD1 as D (5 bases). This CDR3 has 17 amino acids. Germline V CDR1 and CDR2: SGHVS, FQNEAQ. The CDR3 sequence: CASSLAVGRVNNSPLNF. CDR3 nucleotides: TGTGCCAGCAGCTTGGCTGTGGGGCGGGTTAATAATTCACCCCTCAACTTT.

Ten or more counts support this clonotype. The chain joins TRBV20-1 to TRBJ2-7, with 8 nucleotides matching TRBD2. The germline V gene has CDR1 DFQATT and CDR2 SNEGSKA (reference sequence). The V and J ends lost 6 bases and 0 bases, in that order; junction bases with no gene match: 10. The CDR3 has 15 amino acids. CDR3 loop: CSAGRVVGPSYEQYF. The CDR3 bases are TGCAGTGCCGGGAGGGTTGTCGGGCCCTCCTACGAGCAGTACTTC.

This clonotype was seen repeatedly, ten times or more. The rearrangement uses TRBV20-1 and TRBJ2-3; D is perhaps TRBD2 (6 bases). The CDR3 has 13 residues. Germline V gives CDR1 DFQATT, CDR2 SNEGSKA (reference sequence). Trimming took off 0 bases at V and 5 bases at J, with 9 bases between the two ends. The CDR3 sequence is CSARDGGKDTQYF. CDR3 DNA: TGCAGTGCTAGAGATGGAGGGAAAGATACGCAGTATTTT.

This clonotype was observed at least ten times. The rearrangement uses TRBV20-1 and TRBJ1-3; TRBD1 agrees at 7 bases. This CDR3 region has 14 residues. The junction had 9 bases not matched to a gene; V was cut back by 5 bases and J by 5 bases. Germline-derived CDR1 and CDR2 are DFQATT and SNEGSKA (reference sequence). CDR3 sequence reads: CSAWSGQTRNTIYF. CDR3 sequence (DNA): TGCAGTGCTTGGTCGGGACAGACTAGAAACACCATATATTTT.

The table lists this clonotype with many counts. The chain is built from TRBV7-2 and TRBJ2-5; D unresolved. Germline V gene data show CDR1 as SGHTA and CDR2 as FQGNSA. Trimming pared 5 bases from V and 4 bases from J, leaving 14 bases between. The CDR3 extends over 14 amino acids. CDR3: CASSLNPGGETQYF. The CDR3 region has the DNA TGTGCCAGCAGCCTCAACCCCGGCGGAGAGACCCAGTACTTC.

This clonotype occurred many times. This sequence joins TRBV20-1 and TRBJ2-1, with D perhaps TRBD2 (6 bases). CDR3 length: 15 residues. Germline V gene lookup returns CDR1 DFQATT and CDR2 SNEGSKA (reference sequence). The germline V and J ends were trimmed by 5 bases and 5 bases, with 19 bases remaining between them. CDR3 nucleotide sequence: TGCAGTGCTCTGAGAACTAGCACAATTAACAATGAGCAGTTCTTC. It encodes CSALRTSTINNEQFF.

This clonotype occurred many times. The J gene is TRBJ2-7, the V gene TRBV12-3 or TRBV12-4, with D perhaps being TRBD1 or TRBD2 (6 bases each). V was shortened by 6 bases and J by 1 base, with 28 bases between the two germline ends. CDR3 length equals 19 residues. In nucleotides, the CDR3 is TGTGCCAGCAGCTCCGGGGGAATTTTCTGGTCCCAGGGGTCCTACGAGCAGTACTTC. It translates to CASSSGGIFWSQGSYEQYF.

This clonotype was seen many times. The chain joins TRBV20-1 to TRBJ2-3; 7 bases align to TRBD1. Germline CDR1 is DFQATT and CDR2 is SNEGSKA (reference sequence). The CDR3 is 13 residues long. The junction had 8 bases not matched to a gene; V was cut back by 6 bases and J by 5 bases. The CDR3 region is CSAKDRVRDTQYF. In DNA form, the CDR3 reads TGCAGTGCGAAAGACAGGGTGAGAGATACGCAGTATTTT.

This clonotype was detected many times. The rearrangement links TRBV5-8 to TRBJ2-3; D might be TRBD2 (6 bases). This CDR3 spans 15 amino acids. Trimming left V 2 bases short and J 1 base short, with 11 bases between. CDR1 SGHTS and CDR2 YDEGEE come from the germline V gene. The CDR3 sequence: CASSLIPGGTDTQYF. CDR3 coding DNA: TGTGCCAGCAGCTTAATCCCGGGGGGCACAGATACGCAGTATTTT.

This clonotype was found many times. The chain has TRBV7-8 and TRBJ2-3; 13 bases match TRBD2. This CDR3 region has 17 residues. CDR1 and CDR2 from the germline V gene are SGHVS and FQNEAQ. The ends lost 5 bases at V and 3 bases at J; junction bases unmatched: 8. The CDR3 nucleotides are TGTGCCAGCAGCGGACTAGCGGGAGTACGGGGGACAGATACGCAGTATTTT. Translating gives CASSGLAGVRGTDTQYF.

This clonotype has ten or more counts. This chain uses TRBV9 with TRBJ2-1; D is unresolved. Trimming left V 1 base short and J 6 bases short, with 8 bases between. CDR1 and CDR2 (germline): SGDLS, YYNGEE. The CDR3 runs 13 residues. For the CDR3, the DNA is TGTGCCAGCAGCGTACGCCAGGCCAATGAGCAGTTCTTC. Translated: CASSVRQANEQFF.

In this sample, this clonotype turned up many times. The chain combines TRBV7-3 with TRBJ2-4; TRBD2 agrees at 9 bases. The junction had 7 bases not matched to a gene; V was cut back by 1 base and J by 9 bases. CDR1 is SGHTA and CDR2 is FQGTGA in the germline V gene. This CDR3 contains 15 residues. CDR3 region: CASSLSHSGRGIQYF. CDR3 coding DNA: TGTGCCAGCAGCTTAAGCCATAGCGGGAGAGGCATTCAGTACTTC.

This clonotype has at least ten counts. This chain links TRBV5-5 with TRBJ2-2, with 7 nucleotides matching TRBD1. Germline V lookup: CDR1 SGHKS, CDR2 YYEKEE (reference sequence). The CDR3 is made up of 16 amino acids. V lost 4 bases, J lost 1 base, and 7 bases stayed unmatched. CDR3 DNA: TGTGCCAGCAGCCCACCCACAGGGGTGAACACCGGGGAGCTGTTTTTT. This codes for CASSPPTGVNTGELFF.

This clonotype has at least ten counts. The J gene is TRBJ1-1, the V gene TRBV24-1; TRBD1 is a possible D gene (5 bases). This CDR3 region has 15 residues. Trimming removed 4 bases at V and 1 base at J, with 12 bases between. Germline V gives CDR1 KGHDR, CDR2 SFDVKD. In DNA, the CDR3 is TGTGCCACCAGTGACTCTACGGGGGGGAACACTGAAGCTTTCTTT. Its protein is CATSDSTGGNTEAFF.

This clonotype occurred many times. V and J are TRBV7-8 and TRBJ2-1, with 10 nucleotides matching TRBD2. The V segment lost 5 bases and the J segment 10 bases; nucleotides outside the gene matches: 11. The CDR3 covers 15 residues. Germline V gene sequence: CDR1 SGHVS, CDR2 FQNEAQ. The CDR3 here is CASSRTSGGVVEQFF. CDR3 bases: TGTGCCAGCAGCCGGACTAGCGGAGGGGTGGTAGAGCAGTTCTTC.

This clonotype was seen at least ten times. This chain links TRBV29-1 with TRBJ2-5; D gene uncertain. The CDR3 covers 11 residues. CDR1 SQVTM and CDR2 ANQGSEA come from the germline V gene. Trimming pared 4 bases from V and 3 bases from J, leaving 6 bases between. CDR3 region: CSVGPEETQYF. Written as DNA, the CDR3 is TGCAGCGTTGGTCCGGAAGAGACCCAGTACTTC.

This clonotype has a count of ten or more. This chain joins TRBV29-1 and TRBJ1-2; D uncertain. The CDR3 length is 13 residues. V dropped 7 bases and J dropped 7 bases, with 19 bases sitting between them. Germline V gene lookup returns CDR1 SQVTM and CDR2 ANQGSEA. The chain's CDR3 is CSAGVRLFGGYTF. The CDR3 DNA follows: TGCAGCGCGGGCGTCAGACTATTCGGTGGCTACACCTTC.

In its sample, this clonotype was seen many times. J is TRBJ2-5 and V is TRBV7-9; D gene unclear. The CDR3 totals 11 residues. Trimming left V 2 bases short and J 5 bases short, with 3 bases between. CDR1 is SEHNR and CDR2 is FQNEAQ in the germline V gene (reference sequence). As DNA, the CDR3 is TGTGCCAGCAGCTTATACGAGACCCAGTACTTC. Translation: CASSLYETQYF.

This clonotype was observed many times. The V call is TRBV27, the J call TRBJ1-2; a weak D match, TRBD1 (6 bases). Germline CDR1 MNHEY, CDR2 SMNVEV (reference sequence). The CDR3 extends over 16 amino acids. Trimming left V 6 bases short and J 1 base short, with 18 bases between. The CDR3 loop is CASRPHRDPDNYGYTF. The CDR3 region has the DNA TGTGCCAGCAGACCCCACAGGGACCCGGATAACTATGGCTACACCTTC.

This clonotype was observed at least ten times. This chain connects TRBV12-3 or TRBV12-4 to TRBJ2-7; the D is unclear. The CDR3 extends over 13 amino acids. V was cut by 6 bases and J by 6 bases, with 15 bases left in between. The CDR3 sequence is CASSPDLVGEQYF. DNA of the CDR3: TGTGCCAGCAGCCCCGACCTCGTCGGCGAGCAGTACTTC.